This T cell receptor (beta chain) was found in a study of OX40 agonist ivuxolimab in advanced cancers. Notes on the study in general: CD4+ and CD8+ blood T cells expanded clonally by week 6 at 0.1 to 3.0 mg/kg.

Libraries were prepared by immunoSEQ multiplex PCR; TCRdb keeps only in-frame clonotypes and omits some of them. The sample yields around 25,000 clones, around 79% seen once. The table lists this clone with a count of one. Its antigen is currently unknown. The CDR3 is made up of 15 amino acids. V lost 4 bases and J 9 bases, leaving 20 bases between the germline ends. Germline CDR1 reads SGHDT; CDR2 reads YYEEEE. The TCR originated in an adult with an advanced solid tumor such as melanoma, head and neck, liver or kidney cancer. V and J are TRBV5-6 and TRBJ2-1, with D possibly matching TRBD1 (6 bases). The sample was CD4+ or CD8+ T cells sorted from blood, taken in a trial of the OX40 agonist ivuxolimab. The CDR3 here is CASSDRKEYGREQFF. The CDR3 DNA follows: TGTGCCAGCAGCGACAGGAAAGAATACGGACGTGAGCAGTTCTTC.